The 6 T cell receptor beta chains in this list originate from one sample, sequenced in a study of T cells in tuberculosis. Time point in this sample: new active TB diagnosis, blood taken before or within 7 days of starting treatment. Method: immunoSEQ multiplex PCR; TCRdb's copy keeps in-frame clones and lacks some. This sample has over 30,000 clones, with roughly 93% found just once. This specimen was PBMCs, taken at tuberculosis diagnosis. Every receptor here comes from an adult with tuberculosis.

The rearrangement uses TRBV5-1 and TRBJ2-5, with 8 positions matching TRBD2. CDR1 and CDR2 (germline): SGHRS, YFSETQ. V shed 4 bases, J shed 0 bases, and the junction held 5 bases outside the gene matches. The length of the CDR3 is 15 residues. The CDR3 spells CASSPLSGDQETQYF. As DNA, the CDR3 is TGCGCCAGCAGCCCACTTAGCGGGGACCAAGAGACCCAGTACTTC.

This clone was seen once. At one boundary the junction diverges from the germline segment, which might be a read error. This chain links TRBV11-3 with TRBJ2-7; weak D call: TRBD2 (6 bases). CDR1 is SGHNT and CDR2 is YENEEA in the germline V gene. CDR3 size: 11 residues. The CDR3 DNA is TGTGCCAGCAGCTTAGGGGGGGAGAGGGGCTTC. Its protein is CASSLGGERGF.

This clone showed up just once. The rearrangement links TRBV27 to TRBJ2-7; 8 positions agree with TRBD1. Per the germline V gene, CDR1 is MNHEY and CDR2 is SMNVEV (reference sequence). The V and J ends lost 4 bases and 0 bases, in that order; junction bases with no gene match: 26. The CDR3 sequence is 22 residues long. Written as DNA, the CDR3 is TGTGCCAGCAGTTCGGGGCCTCAGCGAAGGACAGGGAGGTTACCTTTCTCCTACGAGCAGTACTTC. Translated: CASSSGPQRRTGRLPFSYEQYF.

V usage is TRBV7-9 and J usage is TRBJ2-1; the D is unclear. The germline V gene encodes CDR1 SEHNR and CDR2 FQNEAQ (reference sequence). The ends were cut back, 3 bases at V and 0 bases at J, with 12 bases in the middle. The CDR3 is 16 residues long. The CDR3 nucleotides are TGTGCCAGCAGCTTCCCTCCCGCTAGCTCCTACAATGAGCAGTTCTTC. Translating it yields CASSFPPASSYNEQFF.

As DNA, the CDR3 is TGTGCCAGTAGTATCGGGGTATCCGGGGAGCTGTTTTTT. Translating it yields CASSIGVSGELFF. The V call is TRBV19, the J call TRBJ2-2; tentative D call: TRBD2 (5 bases). The CDR3 is made up of 13 amino acids. V lost 3 bases to trimming and J lost 6 bases, with 8 bases between them. CDR1 is LNHDA, CDR2 SQIVND, per germline (reference sequence).

The J gene is TRBJ2-3, the V gene TRBV19, with a weak D call TRBD2 (5 bases). The length of the CDR3 is 17 residues. The germline V gene has CDR1 LNHDA and CDR2 SQIVND (reference sequence). The V gene lost 3 bases and the J gene lost 1 base, with 17 bases spanning the gap. The CDR3 loop reads CASSMAPSFGGTDTQYF. In DNA form, the CDR3 reads TGTGCCAGTAGTATGGCCCCATCTTTCGGGGGCACAGATACGCAGTATTTT.